This T cell receptor (beta chain) originates from a study of shared T cell receptors in the human thymus. The CDR3 sequence is 16 residues long. CDR1 and CDR2 from the germline V gene are LGHNA and YSLEER. The V and J ends lost 3 bases and 8 bases, in that order; junction bases with no gene match: 10. Clones were sequenced by immunoSEQ multiplex PCR, and TCRdb holds only the in-frame ones, with some missing. The sample has about 660,000 clones; around 89% are singletons. This sample was shared with a second study, whose subject was human thymus T cells. From that second work: Serving as donors were healthy Finnish infants, each of whom was having open corrective surgery for congenital heart defects.

The sequencing sample was made of thymocytes. This chain joins TRBV4-3 and TRBJ1-2; 12 nucleotides align to TRBD1. This clonotype was obtained from a boy under two years old with a congenital heart defect. The CDR3 is CASSQILRDRGLGYTF. CDR3 nucleotides: TGCGCCAGCAGCCAGATACTCCGGGACAGGGGGCTAGGCTACACCTTC.